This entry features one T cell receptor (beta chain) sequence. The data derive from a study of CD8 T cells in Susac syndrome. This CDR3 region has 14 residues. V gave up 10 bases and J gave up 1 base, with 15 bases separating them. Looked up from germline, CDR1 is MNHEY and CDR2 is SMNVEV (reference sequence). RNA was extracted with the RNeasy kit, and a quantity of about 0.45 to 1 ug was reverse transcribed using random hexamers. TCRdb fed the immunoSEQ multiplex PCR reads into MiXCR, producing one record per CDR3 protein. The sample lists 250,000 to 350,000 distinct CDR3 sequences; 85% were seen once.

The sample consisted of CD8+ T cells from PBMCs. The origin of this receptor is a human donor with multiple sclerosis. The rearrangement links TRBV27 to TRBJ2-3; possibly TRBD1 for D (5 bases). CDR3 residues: CATQAQTGTDTQYF. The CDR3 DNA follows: TGTGCCACACAGGCACAGACGGGCACAGATACGCAGTATTTT.